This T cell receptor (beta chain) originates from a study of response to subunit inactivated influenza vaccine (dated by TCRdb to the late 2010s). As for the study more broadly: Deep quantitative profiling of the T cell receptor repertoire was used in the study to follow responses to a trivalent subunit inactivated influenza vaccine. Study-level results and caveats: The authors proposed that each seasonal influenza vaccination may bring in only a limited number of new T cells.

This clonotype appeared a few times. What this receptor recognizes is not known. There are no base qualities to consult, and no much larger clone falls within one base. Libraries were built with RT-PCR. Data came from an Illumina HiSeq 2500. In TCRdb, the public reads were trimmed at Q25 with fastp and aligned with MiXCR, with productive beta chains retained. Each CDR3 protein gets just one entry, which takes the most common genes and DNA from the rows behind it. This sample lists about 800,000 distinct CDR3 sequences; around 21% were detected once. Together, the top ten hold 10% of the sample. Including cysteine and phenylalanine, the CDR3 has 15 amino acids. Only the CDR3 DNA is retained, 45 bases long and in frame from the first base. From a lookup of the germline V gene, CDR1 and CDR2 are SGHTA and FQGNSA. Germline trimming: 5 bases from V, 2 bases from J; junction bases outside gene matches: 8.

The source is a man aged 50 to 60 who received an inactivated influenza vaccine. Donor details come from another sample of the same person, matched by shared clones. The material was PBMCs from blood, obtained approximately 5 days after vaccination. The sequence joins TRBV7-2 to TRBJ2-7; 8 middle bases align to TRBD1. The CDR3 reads CASSPQGAPAYEQYF. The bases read TGTGCCAGCAGCCCGCAGGGGGCGCCGGCCTACGAGCAGTACTTC.